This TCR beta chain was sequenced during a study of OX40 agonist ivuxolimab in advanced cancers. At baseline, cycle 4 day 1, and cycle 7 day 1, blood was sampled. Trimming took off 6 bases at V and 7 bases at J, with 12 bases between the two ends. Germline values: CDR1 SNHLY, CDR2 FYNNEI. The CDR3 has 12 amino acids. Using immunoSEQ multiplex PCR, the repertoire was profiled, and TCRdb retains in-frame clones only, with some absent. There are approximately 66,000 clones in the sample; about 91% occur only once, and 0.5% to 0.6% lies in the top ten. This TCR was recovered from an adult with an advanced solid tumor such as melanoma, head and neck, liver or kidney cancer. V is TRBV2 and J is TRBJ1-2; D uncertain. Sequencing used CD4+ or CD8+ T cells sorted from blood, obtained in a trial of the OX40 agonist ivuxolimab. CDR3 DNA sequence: TGTGCCAGCAGGAGCGAACTTGGTGGCTACACCTTC. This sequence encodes CASRSELGGYTF.